This TCR beta chain was obtained from a study of blood T cell repertoires in COVID-19. The Seattle patients, enrolled during active infection, were followed longitudinally. The CDR3 runs 15 residues. Germline loops: CDR1 LGHNA, CDR2 YNFKEQ. Deletions cut 1 base from V and 1 base from J, with 10 bases between. Only in-frame clones appear in the TCRdb table, and some are missing; sequencing was by immunoSEQ multiplex PCR. The repertoire consists of under 200,000 clones, with 85% to 90% occurring once and the leading ten covering roughly 0.53%. The chain couples TRBV4-2 to TRBJ2-5; D remains unclear. Material: peripheral blood. The receptor comes from a man aged 55 to 70 with COVID-19, enrolled during active disease. The CDR3 region is CASSQGLRTQETQYF. The CDR3 DNA is TGTGCCAGCAGCCAAGGACTTCGAACCCAAGAGACCCAGTACTTC.